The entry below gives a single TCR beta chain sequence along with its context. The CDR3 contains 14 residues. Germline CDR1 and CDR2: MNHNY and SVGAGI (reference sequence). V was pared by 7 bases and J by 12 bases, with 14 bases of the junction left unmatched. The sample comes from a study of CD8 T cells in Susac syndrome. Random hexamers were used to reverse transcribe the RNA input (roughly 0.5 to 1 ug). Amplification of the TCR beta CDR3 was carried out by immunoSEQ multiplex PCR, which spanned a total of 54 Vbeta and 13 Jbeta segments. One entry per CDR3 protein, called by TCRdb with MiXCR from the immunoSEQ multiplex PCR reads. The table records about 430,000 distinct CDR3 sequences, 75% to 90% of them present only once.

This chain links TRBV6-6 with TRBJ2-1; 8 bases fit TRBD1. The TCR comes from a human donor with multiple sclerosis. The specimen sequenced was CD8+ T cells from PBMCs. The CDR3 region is CASTPGQDRWGQFF. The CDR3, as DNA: TGTGCCAGCACTCCGGGACAGGATAGGTGGGGGCAGTTCTTC.